This TCR beta chain derives from a study of CD8 T cells in Susac syndrome. Per the germline V gene, CDR1 is DFQATT and CDR2 is SNEGSKA (reference sequence). CDR3 length equals 12 residues. Trimming stripped 8 bases from V and 4 bases from J, with 12 bases between. Reverse transcription of 0.5 to 1 ug RNA was carried out with random hexamers. TCRdb reprocessed the immunoSEQ multiplex PCR reads with MiXCR, giving one entry per CDR3 protein. The sample lists about 140,000 distinct CDR3 sequences, 95% occurring once. V usage is TRBV20-1 and J usage is TRBJ2-1; D remains ambiguous. Material: CD4+ T cells from PBMCs. This receptor was taken from a human donor with Susac syndrome. In DNA, the CDR3 is TGCAGTTCCTTGGCGGAGTACAATGAGCAGTTCTTC. Translating it yields CSSLAEYNEQFF.